These 10 T cell receptor beta chains originate from one sample sequenced in a study of technical replicates of blood from a few donors. TCRdb's table, derived via immunoSEQ multiplex PCR, lists solely in-frame clones and lacks some. The sample carries about 94,000 clones, 95% recorded once. Sequencing was carried out using T cells isolated from PBMCs. The source of these receptors is a human donor in good health.

This clone was seen only once. The V and J genes are TRBV9 and TRBJ1-2, with 7 bases identical to TRBD1. In germline, CDR1 is SGDLS, CDR2 YYNGEE. With V trimmed by 3 bases and J by 7 bases, 9 bases remained unmatched. This CDR3 has 14 residues. CDR3 region: CASSAFEGASGYTF. The CDR3 nucleotides are TGTGCCAGCAGCGCTTTCGAGGGGGCATCTGGCTACACCTTC.

The rearrangement joins TRBV4-1 to TRBJ2-7; tentatively, D is TRBD2 (5 bases). This CDR3 contains 17 residues. Germline values: CDR1 MGHRA, CDR2 YSYEKL. V shed 2 bases and J shed 6 bases, with 23 bases lying between them. The CDR3 region is CASSQSESSVGGSEQYF. CDR3 nucleotide sequence: TGCGCCAGCAGCCAAAGCGAGAGTAGCGTCGGAGGCTCCGAGCAGTACTTC.

The V gene is TRBV28, the J gene TRBJ1-2, with D perhaps matching TRBD1 (6 bases). The V end lost 4 bases, the J end lost 4 bases, and 16 bases lay between the germline ends. Germline V gene data show CDR1 as MDHEN and CDR2 as SYDVKM. The CDR3 has 15 residues. CDR3 sequence (DNA): TGTGCCAGCAGTTCGGGGGGCGTAGGAAGCTATGGCTACACCTTC. Translating gives CASSSGGVGSYGYTF.

The rearrangement links TRBV5-4 to TRBJ1-1, with TRBD1 matching over 7 bases. The CDR3 is 13 residues long. V trimming: 3 bases; J trimming: 3 bases; junction bases outside the gene matches: 2. Germline V gene sequence: CDR1 SGHNT, CDR2 YYREEE (reference sequence). CDR3 in amino acids: CASSSQGYTEAFF. DNA of the CDR3: TGTGCCAGCAGCTCACAGGGGTACACTGAAGCTTTCTTT. The full variable domain, rest sourced from reference TRBV5-4 and TRBJ1-1, is ETGVTQSPTHLIKTRGQQVTLRCSSQSGHNTVSWYQQALGQGPQFIFQYYREEENGRGNFPPRFSGLQFPNYSSELNVNALELDDSALYLCASSSQGYTEAFFGQGTRLTVV.

The gene calls are TRBV5-1 and TRBJ2-3, with unresolved D. The CDR3 covers 14 residues. CDR1 and CDR2 from the germline V gene are SGHRS and YFSETQ. V was trimmed by 5 bases and J by 2 bases, leaving 12 bases between them. For the CDR3, the DNA is TGCGCCAGCAGTGGTCCAGGAAACACAGATACGCAGTATTTT. Protein: CASSGPGNTDTQYF.

The chain uses TRBV5-1 and TRBJ2-5; 13 nucleotides line up with TRBD2. CDR1 is SGHRS, CDR2 YFSETQ, per germline. Trimming removed 5 bases from V and 3 bases from J; junction bases left unmatched: 7. This CDR3 region has 16 residues. The CDR3 DNA reads TGCGCCAGCAGACTAGCCGGGACTAGCGGGGAAGAGACCCAGTACTTC. Translated: CASRLAGTSGEETQYF. The full variable domain, in which reference TRBV5-1 and TRBJ2-5 provide the parts outside the CDR3, is KAGVTQTPRYLIKTRGQQVTLSCSPISGHRSVSWYQQTPGQGLQFLFEYFSETQRNKGNFPGRFSGRQFSNSRSEMNVSTLELGDSALYLCASRLAGTSGEETQYFGPGTRLLVL.

The chain carries TRBV10-2 and TRBJ1-5, with D unresolved. Between the trimmed V and J ends, which lost 3 bases and 7 bases, there was a span of 22 bases. This CDR3 has 17 amino acids. The germline CDR1 and CDR2 sequences are WSHSY and SAAADI. CDR3 sequence: CASSDVGWASAGQPQHF. The CDR3 coding sequence is TGCGCCAGCAGTGATGTCGGTTGGGCATCGGCAGGCCAGCCCCAGCATTTT.

This chain connects TRBV11-2 to TRBJ2-7, with D possibly matching TRBD2 (6 bases). The CDR3 covers 15 residues. In germline, CDR1 is SGHAT, CDR2 FQNNGV. Trimming stripped 0 bases from V and 4 bases from J, with 13 bases between. Written as DNA, the CDR3 is TGTGCCAGCAGCTTAGATGGGCCGGGGGAATACGAGCAGTACTTC. It is translated as CASSLDGPGEYEQYF.

V gene TRBV19 combines with J gene TRBJ2-3; D might be TRBD2 (5 bases). V was shortened by 5 bases and J by 0 bases, with 18 bases between the two germline ends. The CDR3 covers 17 residues. Germline values: CDR1 LNHDA, CDR2 SQIVND (reference sequence). CDR3 bases: TGTGCCAGTAGTCTCGCGGAGCGGAAAACTAGCACAGATACGCAGTATTTT. This translates into CASSLAERKTSTDTQYF.

Note on this clone: The sample contains more than one DNA sequence encoding this CDR3. The chain recombines TRBV6-1 with TRBJ2-7; 9 nucleotides align to TRBD1. This CDR3 region has 13 residues. Germline CDR1 and CDR2: MNHNS and SASEGT. The trim removed 7 bases at V and 4 bases at J, leaving 5 bases unmatched. CDR3 loop: CASNPGQGYEQYF. The CDR3 nucleotides are TGTGCCAGCAATCCGGGACAGGGATACGAGCAGTACTTC.